The 26 T cell receptor beta chains in this list originate from one sample, sequenced in a study of blood T cell repertoires in COVID-19. Sequenced by immunoSEQ multiplex PCR; TCRdb stores in-frame clones only, minus some. This table has 210,000 or so clones, around 85% appearing once. The sequencing sample was made of PBMCs or T cells enriched from blood (not recorded which). The receptors here all came from a woman between 50 and 59 years old in a cohort exposed to, infected with or recovered from COVID-19 (not recorded which).

The V gene is TRBV4-1, the J gene TRBJ1-1; 8 positions match TRBD1. After removal of 3 bases from V and 2 bases from J, the junction contained 5 bases not matched to a gene. This CDR3 has 15 amino acids. Germline V gene data show CDR1 as MGHRA and CDR2 as YSYEKL. Written as DNA, the CDR3 is TGCGCCAGCAGCCAGAAGGACAGGGCAAACACTGAAGCTTTCTTT. This translates into CASSQKDRANTEAFF.

The chain links TRBV27 to TRBJ2-7, with D maybe TRBD2 (6 bases). Germline loops: CDR1 MNHEY, CDR2 SMNVEV (reference sequence). The CDR3 has 15 amino acids. Between the trimmed V and J ends, which lost 0 bases and 4 bases, there was a span of 13 bases. The CDR3, as DNA: TGTGCCAGCAGTTTATCGAAAGTGGCGGGATACGAGCAGTACTTC. As protein: CASSLSKVAGYEQYF.

The chain uses TRBV19 and TRBJ1-5; D perhaps matches TRBD1 (6 bases). V lost 4 bases and J lost 3, with 10 bases in between. Germline V gives CDR1 LNHDA, CDR2 SQIVND (reference sequence). The CDR3 spans 14 residues. The CDR3 DNA follows: TGTGCCAGTAGTACCGGGACATACAATCAGCCCCAGCATTTT. Translation gives CASSTGTYNQPQHF.

The chain combines TRBV30 with TRBJ1-1, with D tentatively TRBD1 (5 bases). The CDR3 has 14 amino acids. Germline-derived CDR1 and CDR2 are GTSNPN and SVGIG (reference sequence). Trimming removed 5 bases from V and 7 bases from J, with 20 bases in between. Here the CDR3 reads CAWAPGLRGSEAFF. The CDR3 region has the DNA TGTGCCTGGGCGCCGGGCCTCCGGGGGAGTGAAGCTTTCTTT. Looking up the rest from reference TRBV30 and TRBJ1-1 gives the full variable domain: SQTIHQWPATLVQPVGSPLSLECTVEGTSNPNLYWYRQAAGRGLQLLFYSVGIGQISSEVPQNLSASRPQDRQFILSSKKLLLSDSGFYLCAWAPGLRGSEAFFGQGTRLTVV.

The chain combines TRBV5-1 with TRBJ2-1, with D hard to call. Germline V gene lookup returns CDR1 SGHRS and CDR2 YFSETQ. This CDR3 is built from 14 residues. V was pared by 0 bases and J by 0 bases, with 4 bases between. CDR3 sequence: CASSLGSSYNEQFF. Written as DNA, the CDR3 is TGCGCCAGCAGCTTGGGCAGCTCCTACAATGAGCAGTTCTTC.

The rearrangement uses TRBV28 and TRBJ1-4; D is ambiguous. The V gene's germline CDR1 is MDHEN and CDR2 SYDVKM. The CDR3 consists of 15 residues. V was cut by 3 bases and J by 3 bases, with 11 bases left in between. The chain's CDR3 is CASSLMGLANEKLFF. CDR3 in DNA: TGTGCCAGCAGTTTGATGGGCTTGGCTAATGAAAAACTGTTTTTT. The whole variable domain, filled in from reference TRBV28 and TRBJ1-4, reads DVKVTQSSRYLVKRTGEKVFLECVQDMDHENMFWYRQDPGLGLRLIYFSYDVKMKEKGDIPEGYSVSREKKERFSLILESASTNQTSMYLCASSLMGLANEKLFFGSGTQLSVL.

The sample holds a few counts of this clone. This rearrangement joins TRBV19 to TRBJ1-4; 8 bases are a match to TRBD1. The CDR3 runs to 15 residues. Germline assignment: CDR1 LNHDA and CDR2 SQIVND (reference sequence). V was clipped by 7 bases and J by 5 bases; unmatched bases: 9. CDR3 DNA: TGTGCCAGTACCGTGACAGGGGTTTCGAATGAAAAACTGTTTTTT. Amino acid sequence: CASTVTGVSNEKLFF.

The chain carries TRBV30 and TRBJ1-5; tentatively, D is TRBD1 (5 bases). V was shortened by 2 bases and J by 1 base, with 12 bases between the two germline ends. This CDR3 region has 15 residues. The germline V gene encodes CDR1 GTSNPN and CDR2 SVGIG (reference sequence). CDR3 sequence reads: CAWSTGGRSNQPQHF. The CDR3, as DNA: TGTGCCTGGAGTACCGGGGGTAGAAGCAATCAGCCCCAGCATTTT. The full variable domain, its missing parts supplied by reference TRBV30 and TRBJ1-5, is SQTIHQWPATLVQPVGSPLSLECTVEGTSNPNLYWYRQAAGRGLQLLFYSVGIGQISSEVPQNLSASRPQDRQFILSSKKLLLSDSGFYLCAWSTGGRSNQPQHFGDGTRLSIL.

A single count supports this clone. This chain joins TRBV7-3 and TRBJ1-1; no reliable D call. Germline CDR1 SGHTA, CDR2 FQGTGA. CDR3 length: 15 residues. V was cut by 1 base and J by 5 bases, with 14 bases left in between. The CDR3 region is CASSLIVGGRTEAFF. The CDR3 nucleotides are TGTGCCAGCAGCTTAATCGTAGGCGGAAGAACTGAAGCTTTCTTT.

The V call is TRBV15, the J call TRBJ1-4; 9 nucleotides align to TRBD1. This CDR3 region has 15 residues. The germline gives CDR1 LNHNV, CDR2 YYDKDF (reference sequence). V was clipped by 3 bases and J by 8 bases; unmatched bases: 7. In DNA, the CDR3 is TGTGCCACCAGCAGCCCGGACAGGGGATTCGAAAAACTGTTTTTT. Amino acid sequence: CATSSPDRGFEKLFF.

The rearrangement joins TRBV12-5 to TRBJ1-4; 9 bases agree with TRBD1. CDR3 size: 15 residues. Germline trimming cut 4 bases from V and 8 bases from J; bases unmatched to any gene: 8. The germline gives CDR1 LGHNT, CDR2 FRNRAP. The CDR3 loop is CASGSGTGLGEKLFF. For the CDR3, the DNA is TGTGCTAGTGGTTCGGGGACAGGGCTAGGGGAAAAACTGTTTTTT.

V and J are TRBV7-2 and TRBJ1-1; D uncertain. Between the trimmed V and J ends, which lost 3 bases and 0 bases, there was a span of 14 bases. Germline CDR1 is SGHTA and CDR2 is FQGNSA. This CDR3 spans 16 amino acids. CDR3 loop: CASSFHEPNMNTEAFF. CDR3 coding DNA: TGTGCCAGCAGCTTCCATGAACCGAACATGAACACTGAAGCTTTCTTT.

The chain couples TRBV27 to TRBJ1-6; D is uncertain. V lost 4 bases to trimming and J lost 4 bases, with 5 bases between them. CDR1 MNHEY and CDR2 SMNVEV come from the germline V gene (reference sequence). CDR3 length: 13 residues. CDR3 nucleotide sequence: TGTGCCAGCAGTTCCTATTATAATTCACCCCTCCACTTT. Its protein is CASSSYYNSPLHF.

This chain connects TRBV5-6 to TRBJ1-2; no definite D call. CDR1 and CDR2 from the germline V gene are SGHDT and YYEEEE. CDR3 length: 13 amino acids. V lost 4 bases and J 3 bases, leaving 10 bases between the germline ends. CDR3 loop: CASSEGEDYGYTF. The DNA for the CDR3 is TGTGCCAGCAGCGAGGGAGAGGACTATGGCTACACCTTC.

The chain has TRBV6-4 and TRBJ1-6; weak D call: TRBD1 (6 bases). The germline gives CDR1 MRHNA, CDR2 SNTAGT. The CDR3 is 15 amino acids. The V end was cut by 5 bases, the J end by 2 bases, with 10 bases between. Here the CDR3 DNA reads TGTGCCAGCAGTACCGGGACACCCTATAATTCACCCCTCCACTTT. Protein: CASSTGTPYNSPLHF.

The chain combines TRBV11-2 with TRBJ2-4; TRBD1 aligns across 8 bases. The CDR3 has 15 residues. Germline V gives CDR1 SGHAT, CDR2 FQNNGV. J lost 5 bases, V lost 1 base, and 4 bases had no gene match. CDR3 DNA: TGTGCCAGCAGCTTAGCCAGGGGGCCTCAAAACATTCAGTACTTC. This codes for CASSLARGPQNIQYF. Looking up the rest from reference TRBV11-2 and TRBJ2-4 gives the full variable domain: EAGVAQSPRYKIIEKRQSVAFWCNPISGHATLYWYQQILGQGPKLLIQFQNNGVVDDSQLPKDRFSAERLKGVDSTLKIQPAKLEDSAVYLCASSLARGPQNIQYFGAGTRLSVL.

This chain links TRBV30 with TRBJ2-5; a possible D gene is TRBD1 (5 bases). This CDR3 has 13 amino acids. V lost 0 bases and J 4 bases, leaving 9 bases between the germline ends. Looked up from germline, CDR1 is GTSNPN and CDR2 is SVGIG (reference sequence). The CDR3 loop reads CAWSVPGPETQYF. The CDR3 DNA is TGTGCCTGGAGTGTACCAGGGCCAGAGACCCAGTACTTC. The full variable domain, in which reference TRBV30 and TRBJ2-5 provide the parts outside the CDR3, is SQTIHQWPATLVQPVGSPLSLECTVEGTSNPNLYWYRQAAGRGLQLLFYSVGIGQISSEVPQNLSASRPQDRQFILSSKKLLLSDSGFYLCAWSVPGPETQYFGPGTRLLVL.

This chain connects TRBV3-1 (or the pseudogene TRBV3-2) to TRBJ1-2, with D unresolved. CDR1 is LGHDT, CDR2 YNNKEL, per germline (reference sequence). The CDR3 is made up of 15 amino acids. Trimming pared 0 bases from V and 8 bases from J, leaving 16 bases between. The CDR3 DNA reads TGTGCCAGCAGCCAAGATAGCGGATCCTCGAGGGGCTACACCTTC. It translates to CASSQDSGSSRGYTF.

The chain combines TRBV27 with TRBJ1-6, with TRBD1 matching 9 bases. Germline lookup yields CDR1 MNHEY and CDR2 SMNVEV (reference sequence). Losses at the gene ends were 5 bases for V and 6 bases for J; bases not matched to a gene: 5. This CDR3 contains 15 residues. CDR3 loop: CASSPSGQGNSPLHF. The CDR3 coding sequence is TGTGCCAGCAGTCCATCGGGACAGGGTAATTCACCCCTCCACTTT.

The chain recombines TRBV7-2 with TRBJ2-3, with 11 bases matching TRBD2. The V segment lost 0 bases and the J segment 5 bases; nucleotides outside the gene matches: 10. The germline V gene has CDR1 SGHTA and CDR2 FQGNSA. The CDR3 extends over 18 amino acids. The CDR3 bases are TGTGCCAGCAGCTTAGCGCCTGGCACTAGCGGGGGACAAGATACGCAGTATTTT. Protein product: CASSLAPGTSGGQDTQYF. The complete variable domain, with remaining parts taken from reference TRBV7-2 and TRBJ2-3, reads GAGVSQSPSNKVTEKGKDVELRCDPISGHTALYWYRQSLGQGLEFLIYFQGNSAPDKSGLPSDRFSAERTGGSVSTLTIQRTQQEDSAVYLCASSLAPGTSGGQDTQYFGPGTRLTVL.

The chain combines TRBV18 with TRBJ1-1, with TRBD1 identical over 11 bases. CDR1 is KGHSH, CDR2 LQKENI, per germline. There are 16 residues in the CDR3. V shed 4 bases and J 6 bases; nucleotides not matched to a gene: 10. Here the CDR3 DNA reads TGTGCCAGCTCACGCCGGGACAGGGGGAAATTCGCTGAAGCTTTCTTT. Protein product: CASSRRDRGKFAEAFF.

This clone has only one observation. The rearrangement uses TRBV5-1 and TRBJ1-2, with TRBD1 matching over 9 bases. The junction had 15 bases not matched to a gene; V was cut back by 1 base and J by 8 bases. Germline assignment: CDR1 SGHRS and CDR2 YFSETQ. The CDR3 contains 17 residues. The CDR3 is CASSLIQGAVVSRGYTF. CDR3 nucleotide sequence: TGCGCCAGCAGCTTGATACAGGGGGCAGTTGTATCACGGGGCTACACCTTC. Together with reference TRBV5-1 and TRBJ1-2, the CDR3 gives the full variable domain: KAGVTQTPRYLIKTRGQQVTLSCSPISGHRSVSWYQQTPGQGLQFLFEYFSETQRNKGNFPGRFSGRQFSNSRSEMNVSTLELGDSALYLCASSLIQGAVVSRGYTFGSGTRLTVV.

This chain joins TRBV5-1 and TRBJ2-5; TRBD2 matches 7 bases. Trimming removed 4 bases from V and 1 base from J; junction bases left unmatched: 10. Germline CDR1 and CDR2: SGHRS and YFSETQ. The CDR3 consists of 16 residues. CDR3 sequence (DNA): TGCGCCAGCAGCCTCGGAGGAGCGGGGAGCCAAGAGACCCAGTACTTC. Protein: CASSLGGAGSQETQYF.

The V call is TRBV5-1, the J call TRBJ2-7; tentative D call: TRBD1 (6 bases). V was shortened by 7 bases and J by 3 bases, with 17 bases between the two germline ends. CDR3 length: 14 residues. In germline, CDR1 is SGHRS, CDR2 YFSETQ. In DNA form, the CDR3 reads TGCGCCAGCCAGGACGGGACAACGGGCTACGAGCAGTACTTC. Translated, it gives CASQDGTTGYEQYF.

This sequence joins TRBV12-3 or TRBV12-4 and TRBJ1-6; 7 bases are a match to TRBD1. The CDR3 has 13 amino acids. V was clipped by 4 bases and J by 8 bases; unmatched bases: 2. CDR3 in DNA: TGTGCCAGCAGTTCTCAGGGGGATTCACCCCTCCACTTT. Protein: CASSSQGDSPLHF.

The J gene is TRBJ2-2, the V gene TRBV5-1, with TRBD1 identical over 7 bases. This CDR3 region has 15 residues. Germline values: CDR1 SGHRS, CDR2 YFSETQ. The V segment lost 8 bases and the J segment 3 bases; nucleotides outside the gene matches: 10. The chain's CDR3 is CASRSPQGDTGELFF. CDR3 in DNA: TGCGCCAGTCGATCGCCCCAGGGGGACACCGGGGAGCTGTTTTTT.